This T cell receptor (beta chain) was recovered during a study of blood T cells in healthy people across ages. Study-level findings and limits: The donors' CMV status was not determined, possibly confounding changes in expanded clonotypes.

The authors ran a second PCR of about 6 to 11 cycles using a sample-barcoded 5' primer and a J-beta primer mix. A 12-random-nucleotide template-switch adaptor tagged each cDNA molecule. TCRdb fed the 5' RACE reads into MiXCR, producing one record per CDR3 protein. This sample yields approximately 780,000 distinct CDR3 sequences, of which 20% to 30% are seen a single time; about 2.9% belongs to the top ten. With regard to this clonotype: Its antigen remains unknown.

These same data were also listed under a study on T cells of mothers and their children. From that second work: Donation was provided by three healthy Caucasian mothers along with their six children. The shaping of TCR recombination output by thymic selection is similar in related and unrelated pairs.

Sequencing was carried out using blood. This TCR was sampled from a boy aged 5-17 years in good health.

The CDR3 spells CASSLLGTSGGSSTDTQYF. The CDR3 DNA follows: TGTGCCAGCAGCCTACTCGGGACTAGCGGGGGGTCTAGCACAGATACGCAGTATTTT. The chain has TRBV6-5 and TRBJ2-3, with 15 nucleotides matching TRBD2. From germline, CDR1 is MNHEY and CDR2 SVGAGI. The J segment lost 0 bases and the V segment lost 6 bases, leaving 10 bases of the junction unmatched. The CDR3 is 19 amino acids.